This TCR beta chain was sequenced for a study of blood T cells in healthy people across ages. Caucasian, healthy and from Russia, the donors were aged between about 6 and 90. A note on this clonotype: No antigen is known for it.

Primed by a sample-barcoded 5' primer and a J-beta primer mix, a second PCR proceeded for roughly 7 to 12 cycles. TCRdb ran MiXCR on the 5' RACE reads and lists one entry per CDR3 protein. Of about 1.5 million distinct CDR3 sequences in the sample, about 45% are singletons; the top ten hold approximately 4%. Findings and caveats of the study: Donor CMV status, an unknown factor, possibly confounded changes in expanded clonotypes. Underestimates were what the diversity estimates from one million T cells were considered to be. A greater number of naive CD4+ cells and higher diversity distinguished long-lived donors from aged donors.

Looked up from germline, CDR1 is LNHNV and CDR2 is YYDKDF (reference sequence). Trimming at V came to 4 bases and at J to 5 bases, leaving 8 bases not matched to a gene. This CDR3 contains 14 residues. The sequenced sample consisted of blood. This receptor was obtained from a young woman in good health. The V gene is TRBV15, the J gene TRBJ2-7; 7 bases agree with TRBD1. CDR3 DNA sequence: TGTGCCACCAGCATTTGGACAGGACCTAACGAGCAGTACTTC. This codes for CATSIWTGPNEQYF.